This TCR beta chain is from a study of regulatory T cells in long-lasting Graves disease. As for time point: newly diagnosed GD, antithyroid drugs for less than 3 months. RNA isolated from PBMCs was used to make the TCR library. This CDR3 comprises 13 residues. CDR1 SGHTA and CDR2 FQGNSA come from the germline V gene. Relying on iRepertoire HTBI primers and Arm-PCR of CDR3 regions, the team built TCR beta libraries. MiXCR, run by TCRdb on the multiplex PCR reads, gives a single entry per CDR3 protein. The sample consists of roughly 430,000 distinct CDR3 sequences, 15% to 20% of them appearing once. For this clonotype: The junction and the germline gene differ at one end; a read error may be behind it.

Another study also made use of these data, one on T cells in Graves' hyperthyroidism and ophthalmopathy.

This receptor was identified in a woman under 40 with Graves disease. Sequenced here: peripheral blood mononuclear cells (PBMCs), sampled at new diagnosis, from a patient treated with antithyroid drugs. The V and J genes are TRBV7-2 and TRBJ2-1, with D perhaps assigned TRBD1 or TRBD2 (7 bases each). CDR3 sequence (DNA): TGCGCCAGCAGCCAAGCGACAGGGAGGGGGAGGTCCTTC. This translates into CASSQATGRGRSF.